These 17 T cell receptor beta chains were sequenced from one sample in a study of cytomegalovirus exposure and HLA in healthy donors. The PCR had 60 Vbeta and 13 Jbeta primers. The protocol was immunoSEQ multiplex PCR, while the TCRdb copy is restricted to in-frame clones and leaves out a portion. The sample gives roughly 110,000 clones, about 64% of which show up once; over 2.5% is in the top ten. The sequencing input was PBMCs. The receptors come from a female donor in good health and CMV-seronegative.

The V and J genes are TRBV6-5 and TRBJ2-7; a possible D gene is TRBD1 (6 bases). CDR3 length: 15 residues. The V gene lost 8 bases and the J gene lost 3 bases, with 20 bases spanning the gap. Per germline, CDR1 MNHEY and CDR2 SVGAGI. The CDR3 spells CASRLGQTPLYEQYF. CDR3 coding DNA: TGTGCCAGCCGCCTTGGACAGACCCCTCTCTACGAGCAGTACTTC.

The V gene is TRBV5-8, the J gene TRBJ2-7; D unresolved. This CDR3 has 16 residues. CDR1 SGHTS and CDR2 YDEGEE come from the germline V gene. Trimming stripped 5 bases from V and 3 bases from J, with 21 bases between. The CDR3 nucleotides read TGTGCCAGCAGTCGCTGGTTTCGAGACTCCCGCTACGAGCAGTACTTC. Encoded protein: CASSRWFRDSRYEQYF. Variable domain in full (rest from reference TRBV5-8 and TRBJ2-7): EAGVTQSPTHLIKTRGQQATLRCSPISGHTSVYWYQQALGLGLQFLLWYDEGEERNRGNFPPRFSGRQFPNYSSELNVNALELEDSALYLCASSRWFRDSRYEQYFGPGTRLTVT.

This clone appeared a few times. The chain combines TRBV29-1 with TRBJ1-2; D is unresolved. CDR3 length: 9 residues. The germline V and J ends were trimmed by 4 bases and 8 bases, with 5 bases remaining between them. Germline V lookup: CDR1 SQVTM, CDR2 ANQGSEA. CDR3 bases: TGCAGCGTTGTTCCGGGCTACACCTTC. It specifies CSVVPGYTF.

This chain uses TRBV7-7 with TRBJ2-5; D is perhaps TRBD1 or TRBD2 (5 bases each). Germline V CDR1 and CDR2: SSHAT, FNYEAQ (reference sequence). This CDR3 comprises 15 residues. CDR3 sequence: CASAPRAQAQETQYF. The CDR3 DNA follows: TGTGCTAGCGCGCCCAGGGCGCAGGCCCAAGAGACCCAGTACTTC. Complete variable domain (other parts from reference TRBV7-7 and TRBJ2-5): GAGVSQSPRYKVTKRGQDVTLRCDPISSHATLYWYQQALGQGPEFLTYFNYEAQPDKSGLPSDRFSAERPEGSISTLTIQRTEQRDSAMYRCASAPRAQAQETQYFGPGTRLLVL.

This chain uses TRBV14 with TRBJ1-3; D remains ambiguous. The CDR3 covers 14 residues. Per the germline V gene, CDR1 is SGHDN and CDR2 is FVKESK. Between the trimmed V and J ends, which lost 4 bases and 0 bases, there was a span of 7 bases. In DNA, the CDR3 is TGTGCCAGCAGCCCCACAGTCTCTGGAAACACCATATATTTT. This sequence encodes CASSPTVSGNTIYF.

The chain carries TRBV19 and TRBJ2-2; 8 nucleotides line up with TRBD1. V lost 7 bases to trimming and J lost 2 bases; unmatched junction nucleotides: 18. Germline-derived CDR1 and CDR2 are LNHDA and SQIVND (reference sequence). The CDR3 is made up of 19 amino acids. CDR3 in DNA: TGTGCCAGTACTACCCAATCCCGGACAGGGATACCAAACACCGGGGAGCTGTTTTTT. Translated: CASTTQSRTGIPNTGELFF.

This clone was counted between two and nine times. The gene calls are TRBV9 and TRBJ2-3, with D uncertain. V shed 0 bases and J shed 4 bases, with 18 bases lying between them. In germline, CDR1 is SGDLS, CDR2 YYNGEE. CDR3 length equals 17 residues. CDR3 residues: CASSVENSLPFSDTQYF. The CDR3 nucleotides are TGTGCCAGCAGCGTAGAAAACTCTTTGCCGTTTTCAGATACGCAGTATTTT.

This clone was recorded only once. The chain links TRBV5-1 to TRBJ2-2; weak D call: TRBD2 (5 bases). Germline V CDR1 and CDR2: SGHRS, YFSETQ. V lost 5 bases to trimming and J lost 4 bases, with 9 bases between them. The CDR3 covers 13 residues. The CDR3 reads CASREGSTGELFF. The CDR3 DNA is TGCGCCAGCAGAGAGGGTAGCACCGGGGAGCTGTTTTTT.

This chain connects TRBV6-5 to TRBJ2-5; 7 bases are shared with TRBD2. This CDR3 spans 14 amino acids. Trimming removed 2 bases from V and 1 base from J; junction bases left unmatched: 1. Germline V gives CDR1 MNHEY, CDR2 SVGAGI. The CDR3 coding sequence is TGTGCCAGCAGTTACGGGACTACCCAAGAGACCCAGTACTTC. This codes for CASSYGTTQETQYF.

The V gene is TRBV11-2, the J gene TRBJ2-5, with TRBD1 identical over 10 bases. This CDR3 contains 15 residues. V shed 5 bases and J 5 bases; nucleotides not matched to a gene: 8. Germline CDR1 and CDR2: SGHAT and FQNNGV. CDR3 DNA: TGTGCCAGCAGCCTAATGACAGGGGGCAGGGAGACCCAGTACTTC. Its translation: CASSLMTGGRETQYF.

The CDR3: CASGLSGSEQYF. The DNA of the CDR3 is TGCGCCAGCGGACTTAGCGGGAGCGAGCAGTACTTC. The V and J genes are TRBV10-1 and TRBJ2-7, with 9 nucleotides matching TRBD2. V was clipped by 8 bases and J by 6 bases; unmatched bases: 5. This CDR3 region has 12 residues. Per germline, CDR1 WNHNN and CDR2 SYGVQD (reference sequence).

The chain uses TRBV11-2 and TRBJ2-5; 9 nucleotides agree with TRBD2. Germline assignment: CDR1 SGHAT and CDR2 FQNNGV. The CDR3 contains 14 residues. The V gene end was trimmed by 5 bases and the J gene end by 5 bases; junction bases not matched to a gene: 6. CDR3 protein: CASSNRLAAETQYF. CDR3 DNA: TGTGCCAGCAGCAACAGACTAGCGGCGGAGACCCAGTACTTC. Full variable domain (missing parts from reference TRBV11-2 and TRBJ2-5): EAGVAQSPRYKIIEKRQSVAFWCNPISGHATLYWYQQILGQGPKLLIQFQNNGVVDDSQLPKDRFSAERLKGVDSTLKIQPAKLEDSAVYLCASSNRLAAETQYFGPGTRLLVL.

The chain recombines TRBV6-5 with TRBJ1-2; D is perhaps TRBD1 (6 bases). The V gene's germline CDR1 is MNHEY and CDR2 SVGAGI. V lost 5 bases and J 8 bases, leaving 15 bases between the germline ends. The CDR3 contains 13 residues. Here the CDR3 DNA reads TGTGCCAGCAGTGGTCAGGGGCCCGGCGGCTACACCTTC. It encodes CASSGQGPGGYTF.

V and J are TRBV7-9 and TRBJ1-6; D is uncertain. Per germline, CDR1 SEHNR and CDR2 FQNEAQ (reference sequence). V lost 2 bases, J lost 6 bases, and 8 bases lay in between. The CDR3 is made up of 14 amino acids. CDR3 bases: TGTGCCAGCAGCTTAACAAATCGTAATTCACCCCTCCACTTT. Protein sequence: CASSLTNRNSPLHF.

The chain carries TRBV6-5 and TRBJ1-1, with D tentatively TRBD1 (5 bases). The V end lost 3 bases, the J end lost 3 bases, and 8 bases lay between the germline ends. The CDR3 spans 13 residues. The germline CDR1 and CDR2 sequences are MNHEY and SVGAGI. CDR3: CASSYFRDTEAFF. CDR3 sequence (DNA): TGTGCCAGCAGTTATTTCAGGGACACTGAAGCTTTCTTT.

The chain recombines TRBV7-6 with TRBJ1-1; 9 nucleotides match TRBD1. The CDR3 consists of 18 residues. V dropped 8 bases and J dropped 0; count of bases not matched to a gene: 16. Germline CDR1 and CDR2: SGHVS and FNYEAQ. CDR3 nucleotide sequence: TGTGCCAGCTTCCCCGGACAGGGGTTCGACTTAATGAACACTGAAGCTTTCTTT. This sequence encodes CASFPGQGFDLMNTEAFF.

This clone has just one count. The CDR3 reads CASSLPGSYEQYF. The DNA for the CDR3 is TGTGCCAGCAGCTTACCGGGCTCCTACGAGCAGTACTTC. The chain has TRBV6-1 and TRBJ2-7; D gene ambiguous. Germline V gene data show CDR1 as MNHNS and CDR2 as SASEGT. Deletions cut 6 bases from V and 0 bases from J, with 9 bases between. This CDR3 region has 13 residues.